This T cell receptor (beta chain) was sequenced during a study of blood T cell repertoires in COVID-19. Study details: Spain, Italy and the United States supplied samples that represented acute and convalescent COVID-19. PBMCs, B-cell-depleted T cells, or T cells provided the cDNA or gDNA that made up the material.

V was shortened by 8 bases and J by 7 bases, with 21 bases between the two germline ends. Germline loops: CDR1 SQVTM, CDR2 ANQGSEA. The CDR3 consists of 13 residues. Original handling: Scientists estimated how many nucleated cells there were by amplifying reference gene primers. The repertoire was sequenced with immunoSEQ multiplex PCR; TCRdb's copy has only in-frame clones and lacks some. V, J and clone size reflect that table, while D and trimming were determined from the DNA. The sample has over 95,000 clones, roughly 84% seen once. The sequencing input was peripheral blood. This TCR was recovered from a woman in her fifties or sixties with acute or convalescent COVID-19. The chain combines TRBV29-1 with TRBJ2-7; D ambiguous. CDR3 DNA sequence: TGCAGCACTGGAGCTGTAGGCGGTGAGGAGCAGTACTTC. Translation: CSTGAVGGEEQYF.